The clone carrying this T cell receptor (beta chain) was observed a handful of times. Its antigen remains unidentified. This sample was included in a study of T-cell memory formation after mild COVID-19. Germline V gene sequence: CDR1 SGHRS, CDR2 YFSETQ. CDR3 length: 12 amino acids. Deletions cut 0 bases from V and 9 bases from J, with 7 bases between. A 5'RACE reaction primed in the constant segment made cDNA libraries of TCR alpha and TCR beta, and these carried sample barcodes and UMIs. TCRdb ran MiXCR on the 5' RACE reads and lists one entry per CDR3 protein. The sample lists fewer than 140,000 distinct CDR3 sequences, about 18% occurring once. Study results and caveats: Of the contracting clones, CD4+ ones lay mainly in CM and EM, and CD8+ ones in EMRA. Later expanders leaned CD4+, whereas clones that contracted between day 15 and 85 were balanced CD4/CD8. Researchers found some responding clones in pre-infection memory, a sign that cross-reactive memory joined.

The receptor was isolated from an adult woman who had mild COVID-19 (a few samples of this study predate the infection). Cell type and time point are not known. This sequence joins TRBV5-1 and TRBJ2-1; D remains unclear. Sequenced input: PBMCs or a T cell subset sorted from them (not recorded which). For the CDR3, the DNA is TGCGCCAGCAGCTTGGAGCACCTTGAGCAGTTCTTC. It is translated as CASSLEHLEQFF.